The clone carrying this T cell receptor beta chain occurred a few times. Antigen unknown. Each donor was a healthy Caucasian. The data were obtained in a study of identical twins. General study findings and limits: Abundant beta clonotypes from cord blood had fewer insertions, unlike memory repertoires, which showed none.

The CDR3 contains 13 residues. V dropped 6 bases and J dropped 4; count of bases not matched to a gene: 5. Germline loops: CDR1 SNHLY, CDR2 FYNNEI. Template switching introduced a universal primer site, and the cDNA bore unique molecular identifiers. TCRdb independently ran MiXCR on the 5' RACE reads; one entry per CDR3 protein. The sample lists 500,000 to 650,000 distinct CDR3 sequences, about a fifth occurring once. These sequences were also reported in another study, on yellow fever vaccine responses in identical twins.

This TCR was recovered from a woman aged 18-30 years in good health. This chain uses TRBV2 with TRBJ1-2, with TRBD1 matching over 7 bases. Sample: CD4+ T cells sorted from blood. CDR3 in DNA: TGTGCCAGCAGGGGACGGGACAGCTATGGCTACACCTTC. This encodes CASRGRDSYGYTF.